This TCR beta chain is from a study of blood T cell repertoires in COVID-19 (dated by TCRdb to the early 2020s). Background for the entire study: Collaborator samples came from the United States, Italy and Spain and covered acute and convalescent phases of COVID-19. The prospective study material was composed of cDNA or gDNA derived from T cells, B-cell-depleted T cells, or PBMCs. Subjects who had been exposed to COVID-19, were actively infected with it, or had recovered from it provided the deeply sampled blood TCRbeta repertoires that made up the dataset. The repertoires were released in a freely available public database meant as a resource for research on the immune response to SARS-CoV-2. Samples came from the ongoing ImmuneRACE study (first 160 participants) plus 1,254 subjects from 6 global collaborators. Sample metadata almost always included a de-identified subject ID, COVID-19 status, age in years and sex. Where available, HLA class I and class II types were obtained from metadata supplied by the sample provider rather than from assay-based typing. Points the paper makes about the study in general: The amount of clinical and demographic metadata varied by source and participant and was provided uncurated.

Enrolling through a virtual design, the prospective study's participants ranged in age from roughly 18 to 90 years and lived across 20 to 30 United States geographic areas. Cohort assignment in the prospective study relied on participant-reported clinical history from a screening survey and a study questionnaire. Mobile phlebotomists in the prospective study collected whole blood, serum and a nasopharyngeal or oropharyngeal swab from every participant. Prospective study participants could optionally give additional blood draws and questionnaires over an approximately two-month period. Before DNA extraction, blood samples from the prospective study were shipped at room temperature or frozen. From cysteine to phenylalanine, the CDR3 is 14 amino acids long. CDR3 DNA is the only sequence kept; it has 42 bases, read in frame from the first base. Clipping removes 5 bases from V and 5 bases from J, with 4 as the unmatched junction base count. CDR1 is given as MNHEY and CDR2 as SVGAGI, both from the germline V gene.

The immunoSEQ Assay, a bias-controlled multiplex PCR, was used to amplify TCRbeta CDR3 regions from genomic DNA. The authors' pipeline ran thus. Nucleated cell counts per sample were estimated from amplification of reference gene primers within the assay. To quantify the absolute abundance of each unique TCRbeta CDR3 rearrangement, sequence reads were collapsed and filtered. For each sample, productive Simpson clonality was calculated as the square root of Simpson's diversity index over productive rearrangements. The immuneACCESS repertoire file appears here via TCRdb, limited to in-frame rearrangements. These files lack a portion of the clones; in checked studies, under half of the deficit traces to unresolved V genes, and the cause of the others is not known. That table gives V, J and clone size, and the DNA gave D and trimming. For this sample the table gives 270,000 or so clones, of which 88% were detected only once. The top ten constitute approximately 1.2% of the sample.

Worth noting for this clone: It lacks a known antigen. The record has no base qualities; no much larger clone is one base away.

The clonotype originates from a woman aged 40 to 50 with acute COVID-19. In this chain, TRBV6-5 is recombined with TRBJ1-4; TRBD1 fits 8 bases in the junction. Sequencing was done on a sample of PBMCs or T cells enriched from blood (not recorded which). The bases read TGTGCCAGCAGTCGGACAGGGCGGAATGAAAAACTGTTTTTT. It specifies CASSRTGRNEKLFF.